This T cell receptor (beta chain) was profiled in a study of cytomegalovirus exposure and HLA in healthy donors. Study-level points and caveats: A later analysis linked a missense variant in DCLRE1C to the trimming of TCR beta V and J genes. A later analysis found TCR association rates differed by HLA locus, highest for DRB1 and lowest for HLA-C.

This clone was seen a single time. Its target is unknown. Use of 60 Vbeta and 13 Jbeta primers characterized the PCR. Clones were read by immunoSEQ multiplex PCR, and TCRdb kept only the in-frame ones, dropping some. The top ten clones hold roughly 2% of a sample with roughly 160,000 clones, roughly 85% of them seen once. This receptor was taken from a man in his forties in good health and CMV-seronegative. The material sequenced was PBMCs.

CDR3 coding DNA: TGTGCCAGCAGTTTAGGGTGGGAGGCGGGTGAGCAGTTCTTC. Translation: CASSLGWEAGEQFF. This sequence joins TRBV27 and TRBJ2-1; D is possibly TRBD2 (6 bases). Looked up from germline, CDR1 is MNHEY and CDR2 is SMNVEV (reference sequence). The CDR3 covers 14 residues. Trimming removed 2 bases from V and 9 bases from J, with 14 bases in between.